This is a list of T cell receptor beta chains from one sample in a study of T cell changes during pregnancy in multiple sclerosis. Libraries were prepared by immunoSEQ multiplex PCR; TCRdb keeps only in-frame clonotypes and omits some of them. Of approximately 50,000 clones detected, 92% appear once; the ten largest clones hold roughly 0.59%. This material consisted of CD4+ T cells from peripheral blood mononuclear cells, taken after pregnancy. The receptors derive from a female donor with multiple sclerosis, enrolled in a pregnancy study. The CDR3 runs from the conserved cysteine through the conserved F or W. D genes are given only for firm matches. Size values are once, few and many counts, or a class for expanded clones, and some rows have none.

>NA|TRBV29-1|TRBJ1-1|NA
CSVGLGRTTEAFF
TGCAGCGTTGGCCTGGGGAGGACCACTGAAGCTTTCTTT
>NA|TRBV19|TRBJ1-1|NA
CASSPGYGTEAFF
TGTGCCAGTAGCCCAGGGTATGGAACTGAAGCTTTCTTT
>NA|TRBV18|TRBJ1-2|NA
CASSPTGYGYTF
TGTGCCAGCTCACCGACGGGGTATGGCTACACCTTC
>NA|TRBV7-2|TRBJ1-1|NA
CASSSTWGGTEAFF
TGTGCCAGCAGCTCGACATGGGGGGGAACTGAAGCTTTCTTT
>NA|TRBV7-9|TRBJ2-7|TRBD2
CASSLGTSGRGRGGEQYF
TGTGCCAGCAGCTTAGGAACTAGCGGGAGAGGGCGGGGGGGAGAGCAGTACTTC
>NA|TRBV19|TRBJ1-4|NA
CASTGHLREKLFF
TGTGCCAGTACTGGGCACCTGCGCGAAAAACTGTTTTTT
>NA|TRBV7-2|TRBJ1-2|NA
CASSITTGRRDGYTF
TGTGCCAGCAGCATAACGACAGGCCGCCGGGATGGCTACACCTTC
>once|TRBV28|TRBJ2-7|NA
CASSSEYEQYF
TGTGCCAGCAGCTCTGAGTACGAGCAGTACTTC
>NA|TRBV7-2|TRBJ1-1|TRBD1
CASSLEGTVVTEAFF
TGTGCCAGCAGCTTAGAAGGGACAGTTGTGACTGAAGCTTTCTTT
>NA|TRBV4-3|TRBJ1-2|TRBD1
CASSQTGTVADGYTF
TGCGCCAGCAGCCAGACAGGGACGGTAGCGGATGGCTACACCTTC
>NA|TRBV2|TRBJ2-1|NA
CASSPAMIAKSSYNEQFF
TGTGCCAGCAGTCCCGCCATGATAGCAAAGAGCTCCTACAATGAGCAGTTCTTC
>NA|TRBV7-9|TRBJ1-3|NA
CASSFPGLNSGNTIYF
TGTGCCAGCAGCTTTCCAGGGCTAAATTCTGGAAACACCATATATTTT
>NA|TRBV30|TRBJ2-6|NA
CAWSVLARSGANVLTF
TGTGCCTGGAGTGTGCTAGCCCGCTCTGGGGCCAACGTCCTGACTTTC
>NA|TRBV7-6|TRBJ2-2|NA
CASSPLNTGELFF
TGTGCCAGCAGCCCCCTAAACACCGGGGAGCTGTTTTTT
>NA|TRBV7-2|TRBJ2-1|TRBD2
CASSYTGTSGNNEQFF
TGTGCCAGCAGCTATACCGGGACTAGCGGAAACAATGAGCAGTTCTTC
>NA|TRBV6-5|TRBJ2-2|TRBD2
CASSSSGSKGGELFF
TGTGCCAGCAGTTCTAGCGGGAGTAAGGGCGGGGAGCTGTTTTTT
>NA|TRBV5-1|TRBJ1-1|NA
CASSFGTANTEAFF
TGCGCCAGCAGCTTTGGAACAGCCAACACTGAAGCTTTCTTT
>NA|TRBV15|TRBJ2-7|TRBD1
CATSRGQVNYEQYF
TGTGCCACCAGCAGGGGACAGGTAAACTACGAGCAGTACTTC
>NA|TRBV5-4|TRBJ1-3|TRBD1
CASSRDRLSSGNTIYF
TGTGCCAGCAGCCGGGACAGGCTGAGCTCTGGAAACACCATATATTTT
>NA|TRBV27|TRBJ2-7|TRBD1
CASSTRTGKVAYEQYF
TGTGCCAGCAGTACCAGGACAGGAAAAGTAGCCTACGAGCAGTACTTC
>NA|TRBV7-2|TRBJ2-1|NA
CASSPALAEQFF
TGTGCCAGCAGCCCAGCGCTAGCGGAGCAGTTCTTC
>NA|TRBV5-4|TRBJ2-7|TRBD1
CASSLGAGTGVEQYF
TGTGCCAGCAGCTTGGGGGCCGGGACAGGGGTCGAGCAGTACTTC